This T cell receptor (beta chain) was captured in a study of PD-L1 blockade in urothelial cancer. Noted time point: pretreatment peripheral blood. Enrolled patients showed locally advanced or metastatic urothelial carcinoma. The repertoire was sequenced with immunoSEQ multiplex PCR; TCRdb's copy has only in-frame clones and lacks some. The table lists 70,000 to 75,000 clones, 84% of them singletons, with over 8.5% in the top ten. This CDR3 is 14 amino acids long. V shed 4 bases and J 6 bases; nucleotides not matched to a gene: 4. Germline V CDR1 and CDR2: SGHRS, YFSETQ. Here the sequenced sample was PBMCs, taken around atezolizumab (anti-PD-L1) treatment. This sequence originates from a woman aged 70-85 years with urothelial cancer. The chain has TRBV5-1 and TRBJ2-2, with 9 bases matching TRBD2. The CDR3 here is CASSRGLAPGELFF. Here the CDR3 DNA reads TGCGCCAGCAGCAGGGGACTAGCCCCCGGGGAGCTGTTTTTT.